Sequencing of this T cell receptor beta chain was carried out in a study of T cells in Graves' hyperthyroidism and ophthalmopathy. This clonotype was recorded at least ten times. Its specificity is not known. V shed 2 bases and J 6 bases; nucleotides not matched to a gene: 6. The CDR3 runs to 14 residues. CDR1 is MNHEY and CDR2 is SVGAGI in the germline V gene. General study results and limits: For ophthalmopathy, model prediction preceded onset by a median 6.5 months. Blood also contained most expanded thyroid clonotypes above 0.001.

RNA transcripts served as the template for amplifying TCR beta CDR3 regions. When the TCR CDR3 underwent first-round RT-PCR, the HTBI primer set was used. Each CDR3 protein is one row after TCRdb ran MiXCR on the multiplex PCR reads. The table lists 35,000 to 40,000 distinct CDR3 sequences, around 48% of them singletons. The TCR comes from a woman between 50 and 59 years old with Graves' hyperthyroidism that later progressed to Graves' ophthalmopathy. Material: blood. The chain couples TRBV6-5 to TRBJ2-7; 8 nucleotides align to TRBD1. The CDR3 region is CASSYDRGHSEQYF. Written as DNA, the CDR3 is TGTGCCAGCAGTTACGACAGGGGTCACTCCGAGCAGTACTTC.